Given below is one T cell receptor beta chain in context. CDR3 length: 13 amino acids. V dropped 4 bases and J dropped 5 bases, with 11 bases sitting between them. The germline V gene encodes CDR1 LNHDA and CDR2 SQIVND (reference sequence). The sample comes from a study of shared clonotypes between healthy human individuals. An approximately 210 ng quantity of DNA, 29,000 or so T cell genomes, went into the sorted-subset replicate PCRs. Sequenced by immunoSEQ multiplex PCR; TCRdb stores in-frame clones only, minus some. Here the sample spans 2,500,000 or so clones, around 94% being singletons. The rearrangement links TRBV19 to TRBJ1-1; a weak D match, TRBD1 (5 bases). The sequenced sample was naive CD4+ T cells sorted from blood. The subset: CD45RA+ positively selected. This clonotype was sampled from a man aged 18 to 29 in good health. The chain's CDR3 is CASSNQGGTEAFF. CDR3 sequence (DNA): TGTGCCAGTAGTAATCAGGGAGGGACTGAAGCTTTCTTT.